A selection of T cell receptor beta chains follows, all from one sample in a study of OX40 agonist ivuxolimab in advanced cancers. Data came from immunoSEQ multiplex PCR; TCRdb stores just in-frame clones and leaves some out. Of 57,000 or so clones in the sample, roughly 93% were seen once. The sample was CD4+ or CD8+ T cells sorted from blood, taken in a trial of the OX40 agonist ivuxolimab. The receptors come from an adult with an advanced solid tumor such as melanoma, head and neck, liver or kidney cancer. The CDR3 runs from the conserved cysteine through the conserved F or W. A D gene is named only where the DNA matches it firmly. Rows may omit the clone size; those that give it use once, few, many or a size class.

j_call v_call d_call clone_size cdr3_aa cdr3_nt
TRBJ1-1 TRBV7-6 - - CASSLGIHTEAFF TGTGCCAGCAGCTTAGGGATTCACACTGAAGCTTTCTTT
TRBJ2-7 TRBV5-1 - once CASSFGTGNYEQYF TGCGCCAGCAGCTTTGGGACGGGAAACTACGAGCAGTACTTC
TRBJ1-2 TRBV4-3 TRBD1 - CASSQDRTGLSNYGYTF TGCGCCAGCAGCCAAGATCGGACAGGATTATCTAACTATGGCTACACCTTC
TRBJ2-5 TRBV4-3 TRBD1 - CASSQFRDRAETQYF TGCGCCAGCAGCCAATTCCGGGACAGGGCAGAGACCCAGTACTTC
TRBJ2-7 TRBV19 TRBD2 - CASSTRASGIPYEQYF TGTGCCAGTAGTACCCGGGCTAGCGGGATCCCGTACGAGCAGTACTTC
TRBJ2-7 TRBV13 TRBD1 - CASSTRTGETYEQYF TGTGCCAGCAGCACCCGGACAGGGGAGACCTACGAGCAGTACTTC
TRBJ2-5 TRBV28 - - CASSLFTGMNYKETQYF TGTGCCAGCAGTTTATTTACAGGGATGAATTATAAAGAGACCCAGTACTTC
TRBJ2-7 TRBV4-2 - - CASSRWSSTAYEQYF TGTGCCAGCAGCCGATGGTCCTCAACGGCCTACGAGCAGTACTTC
TRBJ2-3 TRBV9 TRBD2 - CASSASSGFDTQYF TGTGCCAGCAGCGCCTCTAGCGGGTTCGATACGCAGTATTTT
TRBJ1-2 TRBV5-1 - - CASSFSTGFGYTF TGCGCCAGCAGCTTCTCCACAGGGTTCGGCTACACCTTC
TRBJ2-7 TRBV5-1 - - CASSLGGGDNYPRGYEQYF TGCGCCAGCAGCTTGGGAGGCGGGGACAACTACCCAAGGGGCTACGAGCAGTACTTC
TRBJ1-1 TRBV4-3 TRBD1 - CASSQLRQGAYTEAFF TGCGCCAGCAGCCAACTAAGACAGGGGGCGTACACTGAAGCTTTCTTT
TRBJ1-5 TRBV5-6 TRBD1 - CASSSGTDSNQPQHF TGTGCCAGCAGCTCCGGGACAGATAGCAATCAGCCCCAGCATTTT
TRBJ2-7 TRBV14 - - CASSQVPYEQYF TGTGCCAGCAGCCAAGTTCCTTACGAGCAGTACTTC
TRBJ1-2 TRBV27 - - CASSLPLLNRVTDRGYTF TGTGCCAGCAGCTTACCGCTTTTAAACAGGGTCACGGATCGGGGCTACACCTTC
TRBJ1-2 TRBV7-9 TRBD1 - CASSQGTVGYTF TGTGCCAGCAGCCAAGGGACAGTTGGCTACACCTTC
TRBJ2-2 TRBV4-2 TRBD2 - CASSLGLAGVNGELFF TGTGCCAGCAGCCTGGGACTAGCGGGAGTAAACGGGGAGCTGTTTTTT
TRBJ2-1 TRBV4-3 - few CASSVKWGTSYNEQFF TGCGCCAGCAGCGTAAAGTGGGGTACCTCCTACAATGAGCAGTTCTTC
TRBJ2-7 TRBV28 - once CASSFLGEQYF TGTGCCAGCAGTTTTTTGGGCGAGCAGTACTTC
TRBJ1-2 TRBV19 - - CASLGQSLNYGYTF TGTGCCAGCTTGGGACAATCCCTTAACTATGGCTACACCTTC
TRBJ1-1 TRBV2 - once CASSEFGILNTEAFF TGTGCCAGCAGTGAATTCGGTATTCTGAACACTGAAGCTTTCTTT
TRBJ2-7 TRBV4-3 - - CASSQDWADYEQYF TGCGCCAGCAGCCAAGATTGGGCGGACTACGAGCAGTACTTC
TRBJ2-5 TRBV25-1 - once CASSEYPETQYF TGTGCCAGCAGTGAATACCCAGAGACCCAGTACTTC
TRBJ1-5 TRBV6-1 - - CASRFTGTGLHQHF TGTGCCAGCAGGTTTACAGGGACCGGGTTGCACCAGCATTTT
TRBJ1-2 TRBV30 TRBD1 once CAWSRQGVIYGYTF TGTGCCTGGAGTAGACAGGGGGTAATCTATGGCTACACCTTC
TRBJ1-1 TRBV28 - - CASIQRDYIEAFF TGTGCCAGCATACAGCGGGACTATATTGAAGCTTTCTTT
TRBJ1-2 TRBV29-1 - - CSVDQGEAGYTF TGCAGCGTCGACCAGGGAGAGGCGGGCTACACCTTC